This TCR beta chain was obtained from a study of cytomegalovirus exposure and HLA in healthy donors (dated 2017 in TCRdb). About the full investigation: According to a later analysis, one platform produced both the 100 to 150 validation repertoires and the 670 or so repertoires of the first cohort. The study combined high-throughput TCR immunosequencing, statistical association of individual TCRs with disease status, and machine learning to predict cytomegalovirus infection status. The study was designed to test whether signatures of past pathogen exposure could be identified by cataloging public T cell receptors. Besides the first cohort of roughly 640 subjects, a separate validation cohort made up of some 110 different subjects was used. Here is what the overall study found, with its caveats: Subsequent analysis determined that TCRs grouped into clusters in the first cohort also showed a tendency toward co-occurrence across the 120 or so validation repertoires, and 85% to 95% of cluster scores exceeded 0. The authors suggested that the approach could potentially be generalized to other disease states and immunological phenotypes. The classifier was reported to diagnose cytomegalovirus status with high specificity and sensitivity in both the original and validation cohorts. A few of the identified cytomegalovirus-associated TCR beta chains were confirmed in vitro to be specific for cytomegalovirus antigens. A later analysis lacked HLA typing for the validation cohort, so it scored co-occurrence in that cohort across all 120 or so repertoires. Across donors, most TCR sequences were observed very rarely, whereas some public TCRs were present in many individuals. A total of 150 to 200 TCR beta chains were listed by the study as associated with cytomegalovirus.

The donors were included in the validation cohort of some 110 subjects, a group kept apart from the roughly 690-subject first cohort. CDR3 length: 17 amino acids, cysteine to phenylalanine. CDR3 DNA is the only sequence kept; it has 51 bases, read in frame from the first base. V sheds 4 bases and J sheds 2 bases, leaving 21 bases between their ends. The germline V gene gives CDR1 as MDHEN and CDR2 as SYDVKM. As concerns this clone: Its antigen remains unidentified. Per-base quality was not reported, and no clone a single base away is much larger than it.

The receptor library was made with the immunoSEQ multiplex PCR assay. The original pipeline was this. A statistical classification framework was developed to diagnose cytomegalovirus status using the catalog of TCR beta chain sequences. This immuneACCESS table, as held by TCRdb, lists in-frame sequences with V and J called but not all clones. Of the missing ones, under half trace to an unresolved V gene in checked studies; the others have no known cause. V and J calls and clone size are as listed in that table; D and trimming were resolved from the DNA. The sample table contains about 58,000 clones; only one count was recorded for roughly 90% of them. 1% to 1.2% of the sample is in the top ten clones.

The TCR was taken from a man between 18 and 35 years old in good health and CMV-seronegative. The chain couples TRBV28 to TRBJ2-7; TRBD2 is perhaps the D gene, given 6 matching bases. Sequencing input: PBMCs. The DNA sequence is given as TGTGCCAGCAGTTATCCCACCGGGGGAGAGACTACCTACGAGCAGTACTTC. Its translation is CASSYPTGGETTYEQYF.